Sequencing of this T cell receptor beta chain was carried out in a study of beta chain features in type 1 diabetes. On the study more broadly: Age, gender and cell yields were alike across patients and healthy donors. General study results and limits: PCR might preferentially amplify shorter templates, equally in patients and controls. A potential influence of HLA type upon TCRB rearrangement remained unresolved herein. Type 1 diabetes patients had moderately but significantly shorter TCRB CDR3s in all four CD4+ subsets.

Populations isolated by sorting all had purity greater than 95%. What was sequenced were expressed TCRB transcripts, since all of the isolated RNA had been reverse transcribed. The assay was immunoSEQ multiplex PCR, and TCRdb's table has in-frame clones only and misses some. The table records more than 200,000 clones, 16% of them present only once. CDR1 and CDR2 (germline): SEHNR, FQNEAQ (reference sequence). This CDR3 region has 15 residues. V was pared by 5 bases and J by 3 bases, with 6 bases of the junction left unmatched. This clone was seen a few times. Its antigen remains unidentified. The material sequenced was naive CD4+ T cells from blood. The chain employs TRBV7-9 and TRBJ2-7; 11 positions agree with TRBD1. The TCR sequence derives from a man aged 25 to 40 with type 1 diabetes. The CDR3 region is CASSLLGQGVYEQYF. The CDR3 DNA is TGTGCCAGCAGCCTCCTGGGACAGGGGGTCTACGAGCAGTACTTC. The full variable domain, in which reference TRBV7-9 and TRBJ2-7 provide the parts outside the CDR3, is DTGVSQNPRHKITKRGQNVTFRCDPISEHNRLYWYRQTLGQGPEFLTYFQNEAQLEKSRLLSDRFSAERPKGSFSTLEIQRTEQGDSAMYLCASSLLGQGVYEQYFGPGTRLTVT.